This T cell receptor beta chain was recorded in a study of shared clonotypes between healthy human individuals. General observations from the study: The study generally estimated greater richness for naive than memory subsets.

In the authors' workflow: ImmunoSEQ output lacked quality scores and full-length reads, limiting matched filtering. Profiled with immunoSEQ multiplex PCR; TCRdb holds only in-frame clones, not every one. From that table come the V and J calls and clone size; the DNA was used to work out D and trimming. The top ten clones hold approximately 1.5% of a sample with over a million clones, roughly 70% of them seen once. With V trimmed by 3 bases and J by 2 bases, 5 bases remained unmatched. There are 17 residues in the CDR3. Germline V CDR1 and CDR2: SEHNR, FQNEAQ (reference sequence). The count of this clone is one. The antigen is unknown.

V and J are TRBV7-9 and TRBJ2-1; TRBD2 agrees at 12 bases. Source material: memory CD4+ T cells sorted from blood. Regarding subset: CD45RA-negative fraction. The TCR sequence derives from a man aged 18 to 29 in good health. Here the CDR3 reads CASSFRLAGEPYNEQFF. The CDR3 nucleotides are TGTGCCAGCAGCTTCCGACTAGCGGGAGAGCCCTACAATGAGCAGTTCTTC.